The 22 T cell receptor beta chains below come from one sample, sequenced in a study of cytomegalovirus exposure and HLA in healthy donors. Produced via immunoSEQ multiplex PCR; TCRdb's table is partial and in-frame only. The sample carries over 70,000 clones, around 90% recorded once. Sequencing input: PBMCs. Every receptor here comes from a woman aged 18-30 years in good health and CMV-seropositive.

J is TRBJ1-1 and V is TRBV10-1, with 10 nucleotides matching TRBD1. The J segment lost 5 bases and the V segment lost 2 bases, leaving 8 bases of the junction unmatched. The CDR3 length is 16 residues. CDR1 WNHNN and CDR2 SYGVQD come from the germline V gene (reference sequence). This CDR3 reads CASSERRTGGRTEAFF. CDR3 nucleotides: TGCGCCAGCAGTGAGAGGAGGACAGGGGGGAGGACTGAAGCTTTCTTT.

The chain is built from TRBV25-1 and TRBJ2-3; D unclear. The CDR3 is 16 amino acids. The V gene lost 4 bases and the J gene lost 4 bases, with 18 bases spanning the gap. Germline assignment: CDR1 MGHDK and CDR2 SYGVNS. CDR3 protein: CASSGRSLSPSDTQYF. Here the CDR3 DNA reads TGTGCCAGCAGTGGGAGATCCTTGAGCCCGTCAGATACGCAGTATTTT.

The rearrangement joins TRBV30 to TRBJ1-2; D unresolved. CDR3 length equals 14 residues. Trimming took off 2 bases at V and 0 bases at J, with 10 bases between the two ends. Germline V gene sequence: CDR1 GTSNPN, CDR2 SVGIG (reference sequence). The CDR3 loop reads CAWSNILANYGYTF. In DNA, the CDR3 is TGTGCCTGGAGTAATATCCTAGCTAACTATGGCTACACCTTC.

The V call is TRBV4-2, the J call TRBJ2-7, with a possible D match to TRBD2 (6 bases). Germline V gene sequence: CDR1 LGHNA, CDR2 YNFKEQ. V lost 4 bases and J 5 bases, leaving 18 bases between the germline ends. CDR3 length: 15 amino acids. The CDR3 reads CASSPAGTGGDEQYF. CDR3 nucleotides: TGTGCCAGCAGCCCAGCCGGGACCGGAGGGGACGAGCAGTACTTC.

J is TRBJ1-1 and V is TRBV11-2; D is unresolved. V lost 6 bases, J lost 1 base, and 21 bases lay in between. This CDR3 has 17 amino acids. Germline V gene sequence: CDR1 SGHAT, CDR2 FQNNGV. CDR3 sequence: CASRPSRLITENTEAFF. Here the CDR3 DNA reads TGTGCCAGCAGACCTAGCAGGTTAATCACTGAGAACACTGAAGCTTTCTTT.

The chain has TRBV30 and TRBJ1-1; weak D call: TRBD1 (6 bases). The CDR3 totals 13 residues. Germline V lookup: CDR1 GTSNPN, CDR2 SVGIG (reference sequence). The germline V and J ends were trimmed by 2 bases and 3 bases, with 10 bases remaining between them. The CDR3 region is CAWSKQGYTEAFF. Written as DNA, the CDR3 is TGTGCCTGGAGTAAACAGGGTTACACTGAAGCTTTCTTT.

J is TRBJ1-5 and V is TRBV28; D gene uncertain. Trimming stripped 6 bases from V and 2 bases from J, with 11 bases between. CDR3 length equals 14 residues. Germline CDR1 MDHEN, CDR2 SYDVKM. The CDR3 sequence is CASSTLGGNQPQHF. The CDR3 DNA reads as TGTGCCAGCAGCACTCTGGGAGGCAATCAGCCCCAGCATTTT.

This rearrangement joins TRBV29-1 to TRBJ2-1; 8 bases match TRBD2. The trim removed 6 bases at V and 2 bases at J, leaving 6 bases unmatched. The germline V gene has CDR1 SQVTM and CDR2 ANQGSEA. The CDR3 runs to 14 residues. CDR3 nucleotides: TGCAGCGTCCTCTTAGCGGGGACCTACAATGAGCAGTTCTTC. This translates into CSVLLAGTYNEQFF.

This clone was counted a single time. The chain joins TRBV7-9 to TRBJ2-1, with a possible D match to TRBD2 (6 bases). Trimming cost V 4 bases and J 4 bases, with 20 bases left between them. The CDR3 sequence is 17 residues long. Germline-derived CDR1 and CDR2 are SEHNR and FQNEAQ (reference sequence). The CDR3: CASSSRGVLAGYNEQFF. The DNA of the CDR3 is TGTGCCAGCAGCTCTCGAGGGGTCTTGGCGGGGTACAATGAGCAGTTCTTC.

The J gene is TRBJ2-7, the V gene TRBV2; 8 bases map to TRBD1. This CDR3 region has 16 residues. After removal of 6 bases from V and 1 base from J, the junction contained 11 bases not matched to a gene. Germline V gene sequence: CDR1 SNHLY, CDR2 FYNNEI. CDR3 amino acids: CASRGQVITRSYEQYF. CDR3 in DNA: TGTGCCAGCAGGGGACAGGTCATTACCAGATCCTACGAGCAGTACTTC.

This clone was seen a single time. The V gene is TRBV19, the J gene TRBJ2-7, with D possibly being TRBD2 (6 bases). The length of the CDR3 is 15 residues. Trimming stripped 4 bases from V and 7 bases from J, with 20 bases between. The germline gives CDR1 LNHDA, CDR2 SQIVND (reference sequence). CDR3 nucleotide sequence: TGTGCCAGTAGTACCTCCGGGACTGCCTACCTGGAGCAGTACTTC. Its translation is CASSTSGTAYLEQYF. The full variable domain, in which reference TRBV19 and TRBJ2-7 provide the parts outside the CDR3, is DGGITQSPKYLFRKEGQNVTLSCEQNLNHDAMYWYRQDPGQGLRLIYYSQIVNDFQKGDIAEGYSVSREKKESFPLTVTSAQKNPTAFYLCASSTSGTAYLEQYFGPGTRLTVT.

This clone appeared a single time. The J gene is TRBJ2-7, the V gene TRBV19; 10 positions agree with TRBD2. The V gene end was trimmed by 5 bases and the J gene end by 0 bases; junction bases not matched to a gene: 4. CDR3 length equals 15 residues. The V gene's germline CDR1 is LNHDA and CDR2 SQIVND (reference sequence). This CDR3 reads CASSPRTSGSYEQYF. DNA of the CDR3: TGTGCCAGTAGTCCACGGACTAGCGGCTCCTACGAGCAGTACTTC.

The chain couples TRBV27 to TRBJ2-6, with D possibly matching TRBD1 (5 bases). This CDR3 contains 16 residues. Germline loops: CDR1 MNHEY, CDR2 SMNVEV (reference sequence). Trimming pared 4 bases from V and 0 bases from J, leaving 10 bases between. The CDR3 region is CASSSDSRSGANVLTF. CDR3 sequence (DNA): TGTGCCAGCAGTTCCGACAGCCGCTCTGGGGCCAACGTCCTGACTTTC.

The chain employs TRBV28 and TRBJ1-4; 7 bases align to TRBD1. J lost 7 bases, V lost 8 bases, and 10 bases had no gene match. Per the germline V gene, CDR1 is MDHEN and CDR2 is SYDVKM. The CDR3 loop spans 14 amino acids. Written as DNA, the CDR3 is TGTGCCAGCCGAGCTGACAGGGTTGGTGAAAAACTGTTTTTT. It is translated as CASRADRVGEKLFF.

The DNA of the CDR3 is TGTGCCAGCAGCCCCCCCCAGGGAGGATTCCACGAGCAGTACTTC. This translates into CASSPPQGGFHEQYF. This chain connects TRBV28 to TRBJ2-7, with D perhaps matching TRBD2 (6 bases). Trimming removed 6 bases at V and 5 bases at J, with 20 bases between. CDR1 and CDR2 (germline): MDHEN, SYDVKM. CDR3 length: 15 amino acids.

This chain connects TRBV2 to TRBJ2-1; 7 bases line up with TRBD2. This CDR3 region has 15 residues. Per the germline V gene, CDR1 is SNHLY and CDR2 is FYNNEI. The V gene end was trimmed by 6 bases and the J gene end by 8 bases; junction bases not matched to a gene: 13. In DNA, the CDR3 is TGTGCCAGCAGCCGCAACCGAGTAACTAGCGATGAGCAGTTCTTC. This translates into CASSRNRVTSDEQFF.

The chain carries TRBV27 and TRBJ2-5; D may be TRBD2 (6 bases). CDR1 is MNHEY, CDR2 SMNVEV, per germline (reference sequence). The length of the CDR3 is 15 residues. V lost 5 bases and J lost 2, with 15 bases in between. The CDR3 sequence: CASSPWRASQETQYF. Written as DNA, the CDR3 is TGTGCCAGCAGTCCTTGGAGGGCGAGTCAAGAGACCCAGTACTTC.

The rearrangement joins TRBV7-9 to TRBJ1-1; D is uncertain. The germline gives CDR1 SEHNR, CDR2 FQNEAQ (reference sequence). The CDR3 runs 13 residues. The ends were cut back, 2 bases at V and 6 bases at J, with 10 bases in the middle. This CDR3 is CASSLSEDSEAFF. The DNA for the CDR3 is TGTGCCAGCAGCTTATCCGAGGATTCTGAAGCTTTCTTT.

The J gene is TRBJ2-3, the V gene TRBV9, with TRBD2 matching 7 bases. Trimming removed 0 bases from V and 1 base from J; junction bases left unmatched: 5. In germline, CDR1 is SGDLS, CDR2 YYNGEE. This CDR3 has 16 residues. The CDR3 sequence: CASSVAGGSRTDTQYF. The CDR3 DNA follows: TGTGCCAGCAGCGTAGCGGGGGGAAGTCGCACAGATACGCAGTATTTT.

The chain has TRBV28 and TRBJ2-7, with a tentative D call TRBD1 (7 bases). Trimming took off 3 bases at V and 2 bases at J, with 20 bases between the two ends. Germline loops: CDR1 MDHEN, CDR2 SYDVKM. CDR3 length: 17 amino acids. The chain's CDR3 is CASSFSPGGGATYEQYF. In nucleotides, the CDR3 is TGTGCCAGCAGTTTTTCCCCAGGAGGGGGCGCAACCTACGAGCAGTACTTC. The variable domain in full, with the rest retrieved from reference TRBV28 and TRBJ2-7, is DVKVTQSSRYLVKRTGEKVFLECVQDMDHENMFWYRQDPGLGLRLIYFSYDVKMKEKGDIPEGYSVSREKKERFSLILESASTNQTSMYLCASSFSPGGGATYEQYFGPGTRLTVT.

The V gene is TRBV7-9, the J gene TRBJ2-7, with 7 nucleotides matching TRBD2. V lost 2 bases to trimming and J lost 0 bases; unmatched junction nucleotides: 10. CDR3 length: 17 residues. Germline CDR1 SEHNR, CDR2 FQNEAQ (reference sequence). For the CDR3, the DNA is TGTGCCAGCAGCTTATCGGGAGGCGGGCGGACCTCCTACGAGCAGTACTTC. This translates into CASSLSGGGRTSYEQYF.

The V and J genes are TRBV27 and TRBJ2-3, with 8 bases aligning to TRBD2. J lost 3 bases, V lost 8 bases, and 13 bases had no gene match. There are 16 residues in the CDR3. The germline V gene encodes CDR1 MNHEY and CDR2 SMNVEV (reference sequence). The CDR3 loop is CASFPGGGRQTDTQYF. The CDR3 DNA reads TGTGCCAGCTTCCCGGGGGGCGGGAGGCAGACAGATACGCAGTATTTT.